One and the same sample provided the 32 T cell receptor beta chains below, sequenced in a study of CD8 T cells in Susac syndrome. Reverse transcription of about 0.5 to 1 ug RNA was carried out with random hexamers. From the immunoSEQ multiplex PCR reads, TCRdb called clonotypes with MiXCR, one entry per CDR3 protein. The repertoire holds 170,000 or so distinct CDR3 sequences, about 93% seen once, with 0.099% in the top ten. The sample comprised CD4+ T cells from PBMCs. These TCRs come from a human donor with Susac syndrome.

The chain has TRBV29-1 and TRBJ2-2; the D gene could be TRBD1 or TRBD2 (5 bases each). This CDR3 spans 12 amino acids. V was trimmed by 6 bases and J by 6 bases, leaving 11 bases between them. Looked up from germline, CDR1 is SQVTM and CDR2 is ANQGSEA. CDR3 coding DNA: TGCAGCGTGGGACCGCGGGCCGGGGAGCTGTTTTTT. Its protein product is CSVGPRAGELFF.

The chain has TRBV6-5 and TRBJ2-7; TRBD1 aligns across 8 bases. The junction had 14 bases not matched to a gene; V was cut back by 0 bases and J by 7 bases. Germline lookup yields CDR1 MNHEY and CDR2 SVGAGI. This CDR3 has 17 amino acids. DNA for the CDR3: TGTGCCAGCAGTTACTCGATGGGGCGGACAGGGCCCTTAGAGCAGTACTTC. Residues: CASSYSMGRTGPLEQYF.

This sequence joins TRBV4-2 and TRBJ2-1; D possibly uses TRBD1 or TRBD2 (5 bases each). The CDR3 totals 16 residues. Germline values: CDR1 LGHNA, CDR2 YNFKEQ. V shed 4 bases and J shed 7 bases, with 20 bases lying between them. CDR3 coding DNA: TGTGCCAGCAGCCGGAAAGACTCTGGGGGTGGGAATGAGCAGTTCTTC. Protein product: CASSRKDSGGGNEQFF.

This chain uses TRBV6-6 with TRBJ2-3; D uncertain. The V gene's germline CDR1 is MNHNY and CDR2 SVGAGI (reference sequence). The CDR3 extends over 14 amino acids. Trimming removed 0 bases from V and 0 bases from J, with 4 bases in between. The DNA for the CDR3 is TGTGCCAGCAGTTACTCGGAGAGCACAGATACGCAGTATTTT. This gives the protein CASSYSESTDTQYF.

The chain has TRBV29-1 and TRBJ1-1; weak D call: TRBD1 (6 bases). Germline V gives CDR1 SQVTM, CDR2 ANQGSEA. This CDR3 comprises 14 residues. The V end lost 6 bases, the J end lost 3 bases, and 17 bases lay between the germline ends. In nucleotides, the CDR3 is TGCAGCGTCCCAGGGGTCGGCAGGGACACTGAAGCTTTCTTT. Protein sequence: CSVPGVGRDTEAFF. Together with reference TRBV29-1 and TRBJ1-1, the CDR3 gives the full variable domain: SAVISQKPSRDICQRGTSLTIQCQVDSQVTMMFWYRQQPGQSLTLIATANQGSEATYESGFVIDKFPISRPNLTFSTLTVSNMSPEDSSIYLCSVPGVGRDTEAFFGQGTRLTVV.

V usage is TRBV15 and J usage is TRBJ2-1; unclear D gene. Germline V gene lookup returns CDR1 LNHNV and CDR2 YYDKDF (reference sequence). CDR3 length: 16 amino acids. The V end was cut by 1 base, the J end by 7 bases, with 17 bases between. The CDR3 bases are TGTGCCACCAGCAGAGGAGGCGCGATAGGAATGAATGAGCAGTTCTTC. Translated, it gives CATSRGGAIGMNEQFF. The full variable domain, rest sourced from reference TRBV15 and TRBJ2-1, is DAMVIQNPRYQVTQFGKPVTLSCSQTLNHNVMYWYQQKSSQAPKLLFHYYDKDFNNEADTPDNFQSRRPNTSFCFLDIRSPGLGDTAMYLCATSRGGAIGMNEQFFGPGTRLTVL.

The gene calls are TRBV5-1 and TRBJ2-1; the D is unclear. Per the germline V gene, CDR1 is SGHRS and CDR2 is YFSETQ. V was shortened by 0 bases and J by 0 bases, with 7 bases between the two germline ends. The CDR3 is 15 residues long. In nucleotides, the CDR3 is TGCGCCAGCAGCTTGGAACCAAGCTCCTACAATGAGCAGTTCTTC. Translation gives CASSLEPSSYNEQFF.

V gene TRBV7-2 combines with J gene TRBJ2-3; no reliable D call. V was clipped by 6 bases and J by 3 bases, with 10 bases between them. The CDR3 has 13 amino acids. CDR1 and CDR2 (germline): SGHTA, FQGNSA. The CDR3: CASSIIPTDTQYF. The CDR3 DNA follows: TGTGCCAGCAGTATCATACCAACAGATACGCAGTATTTT.

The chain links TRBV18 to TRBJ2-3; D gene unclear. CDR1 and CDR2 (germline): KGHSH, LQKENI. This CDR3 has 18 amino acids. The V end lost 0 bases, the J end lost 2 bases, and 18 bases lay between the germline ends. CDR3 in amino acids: CASSPPSRLLPITDTQYF. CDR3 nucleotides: TGTGCCAGCTCACCACCTAGTCGACTTCTCCCTATCACAGATACGCAGTATTTT.

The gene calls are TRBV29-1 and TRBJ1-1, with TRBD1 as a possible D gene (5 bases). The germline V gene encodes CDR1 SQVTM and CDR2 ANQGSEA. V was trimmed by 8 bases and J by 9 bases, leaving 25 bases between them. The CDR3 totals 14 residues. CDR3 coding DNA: TGCAGCCCCCCCAAAAGGACGGGACCGACACAAGCTTTCTTT. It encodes CSPPKRTGPTQAFF.

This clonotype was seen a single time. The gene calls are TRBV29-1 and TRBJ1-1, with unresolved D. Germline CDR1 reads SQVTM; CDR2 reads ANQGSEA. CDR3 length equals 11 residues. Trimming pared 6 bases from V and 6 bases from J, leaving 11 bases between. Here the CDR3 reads CSVSEAAEAFF. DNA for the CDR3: TGCAGCGTGTCAGAGGCAGCTGAAGCTTTCTTT.

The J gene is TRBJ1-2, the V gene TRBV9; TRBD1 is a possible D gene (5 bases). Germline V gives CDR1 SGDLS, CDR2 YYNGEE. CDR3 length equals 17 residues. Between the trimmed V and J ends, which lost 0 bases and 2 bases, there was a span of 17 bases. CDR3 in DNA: TGTGCCAGCAGCGTAGCTGAGTACGGGGGACCGAACTATGGCTACACCTTC. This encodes CASSVAEYGGPNYGYTF.

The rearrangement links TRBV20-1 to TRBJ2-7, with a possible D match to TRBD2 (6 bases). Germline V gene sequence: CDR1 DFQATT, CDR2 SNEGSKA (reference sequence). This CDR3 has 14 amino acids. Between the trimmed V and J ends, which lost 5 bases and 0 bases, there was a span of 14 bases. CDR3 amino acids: CSAPGTSISYEQYF. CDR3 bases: TGCAGTGCTCCTGGGACTTCCATCTCCTACGAGCAGTACTTC.

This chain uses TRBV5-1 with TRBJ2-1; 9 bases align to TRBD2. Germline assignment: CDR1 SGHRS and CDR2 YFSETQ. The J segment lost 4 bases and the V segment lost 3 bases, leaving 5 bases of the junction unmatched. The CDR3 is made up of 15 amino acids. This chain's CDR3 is CASSSSGGPYNEQFF. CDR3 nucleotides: TGCGCCAGCAGCTCCAGCGGGGGGCCTTACAATGAGCAGTTCTTC.

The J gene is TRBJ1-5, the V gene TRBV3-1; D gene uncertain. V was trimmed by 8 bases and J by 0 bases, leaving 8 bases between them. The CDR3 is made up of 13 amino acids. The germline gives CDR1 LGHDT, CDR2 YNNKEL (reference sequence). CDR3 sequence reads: CASFAASNQPQHF. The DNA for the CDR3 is TGTGCCAGCTTTGCGGCTAGCAATCAGCCCCAGCATTTT.

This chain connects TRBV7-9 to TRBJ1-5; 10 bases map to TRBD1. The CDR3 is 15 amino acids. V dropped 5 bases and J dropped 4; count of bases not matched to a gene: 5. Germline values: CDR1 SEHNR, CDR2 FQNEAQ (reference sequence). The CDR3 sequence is CASSPTGQGNQPQHF. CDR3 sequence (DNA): TGTGCCAGCAGCCCCACGGGACAGGGGAATCAGCCCCAGCATTTT. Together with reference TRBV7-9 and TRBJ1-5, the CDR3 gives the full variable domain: DTGVSQNPRHKITKRGQNVTFRCDPISEHNRLYWYRQTLGQGPEFLTYFQNEAQLEKSRLLSDRFSAERPKGSFSTLEIQRTEQGDSAMYLCASSPTGQGNQPQHFGDGTRLSIL.

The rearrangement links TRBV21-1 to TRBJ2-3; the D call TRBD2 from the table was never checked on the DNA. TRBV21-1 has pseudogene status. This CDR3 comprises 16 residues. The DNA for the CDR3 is TGTGCCAGCAGCAAAGTGGCGGGGGGGCGCCCAGATACGCAGTATTTT. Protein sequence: CASSKVAGGRPDTQYF.

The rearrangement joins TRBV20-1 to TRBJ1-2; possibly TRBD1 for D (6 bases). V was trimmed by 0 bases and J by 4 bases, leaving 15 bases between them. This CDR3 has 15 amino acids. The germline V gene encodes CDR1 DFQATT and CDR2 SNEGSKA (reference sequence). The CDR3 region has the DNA TGCAGTGCTAGAGATACAGGGCAGGAAAGCTATGGCTACACCTTC. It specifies CSARDTGQESYGYTF.

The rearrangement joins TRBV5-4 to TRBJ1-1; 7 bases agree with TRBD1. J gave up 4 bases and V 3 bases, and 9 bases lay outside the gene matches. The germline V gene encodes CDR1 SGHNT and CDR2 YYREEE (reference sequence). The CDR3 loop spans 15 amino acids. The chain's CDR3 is CASSWRQGGGTEAFF. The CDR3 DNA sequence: TGTGCCAGCAGCTGGCGGCAGGGGGGAGGCACTGAAGCTTTCTTT.

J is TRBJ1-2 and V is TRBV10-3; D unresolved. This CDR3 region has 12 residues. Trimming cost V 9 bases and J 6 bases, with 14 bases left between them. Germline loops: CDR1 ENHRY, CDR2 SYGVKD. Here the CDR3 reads CAIGDMVDGYTF. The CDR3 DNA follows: TGTGCCATTGGCGACATGGTCGATGGCTACACCTTC.

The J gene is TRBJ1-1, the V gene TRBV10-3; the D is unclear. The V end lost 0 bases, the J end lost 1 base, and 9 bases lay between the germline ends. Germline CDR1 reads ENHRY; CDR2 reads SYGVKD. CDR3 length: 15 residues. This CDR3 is CAISESLSWNTEAFF. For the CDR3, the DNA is TGTGCCATCAGTGAGTCTTTAAGTTGGAACACTGAAGCTTTCTTT.

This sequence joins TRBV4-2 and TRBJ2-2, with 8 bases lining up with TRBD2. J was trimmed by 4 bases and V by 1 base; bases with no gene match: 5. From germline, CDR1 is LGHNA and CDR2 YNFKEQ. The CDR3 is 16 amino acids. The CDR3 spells CASSQVGSGSTGELFF. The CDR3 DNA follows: TGTGCCAGCAGCCAAGTCGGCAGCGGGAGCACCGGGGAGCTGTTTTTT.

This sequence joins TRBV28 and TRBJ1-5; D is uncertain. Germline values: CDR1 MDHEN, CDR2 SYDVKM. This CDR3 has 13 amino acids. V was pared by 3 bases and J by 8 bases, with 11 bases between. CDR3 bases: TGTGCCAGCAGTTTCCAGGAGGGTGAGCCCCAGCATTTT. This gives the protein CASSFQEGEPQHF.

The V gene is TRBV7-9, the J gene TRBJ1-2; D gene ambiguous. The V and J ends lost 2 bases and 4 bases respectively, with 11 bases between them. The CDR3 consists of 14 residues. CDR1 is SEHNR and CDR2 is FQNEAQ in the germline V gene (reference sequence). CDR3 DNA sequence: TGTGCCAGCAGCTTAAACGATTACTCCTATGGCTACACCTTC. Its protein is CASSLNDYSYGYTF.

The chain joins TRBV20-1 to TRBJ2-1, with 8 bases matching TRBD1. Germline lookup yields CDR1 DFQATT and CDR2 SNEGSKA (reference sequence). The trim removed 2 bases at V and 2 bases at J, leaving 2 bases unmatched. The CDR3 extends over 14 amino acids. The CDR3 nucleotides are TGCAGTGCTAGAACAGGGGGTCCCTACAATGAGCAGTTCTTC. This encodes CSARTGGPYNEQFF.

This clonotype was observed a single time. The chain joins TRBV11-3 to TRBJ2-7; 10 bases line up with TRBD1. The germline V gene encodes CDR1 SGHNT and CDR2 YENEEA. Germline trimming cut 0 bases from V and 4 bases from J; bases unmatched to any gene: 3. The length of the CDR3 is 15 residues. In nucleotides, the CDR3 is TGTGCCAGCAGCTTAGAGGGACAGGGGATGTACGAGCAGTACTTC. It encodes CASSLEGQGMYEQYF.

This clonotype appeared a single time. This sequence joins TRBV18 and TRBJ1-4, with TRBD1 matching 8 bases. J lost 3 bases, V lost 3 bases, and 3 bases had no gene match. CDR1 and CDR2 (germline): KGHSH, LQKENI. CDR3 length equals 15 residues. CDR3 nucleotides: TGTGCCAGCTCACCTCCGGGACAGGCTAATGAAAAACTGTTTTTT. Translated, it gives CASSPPGQANEKLFF.

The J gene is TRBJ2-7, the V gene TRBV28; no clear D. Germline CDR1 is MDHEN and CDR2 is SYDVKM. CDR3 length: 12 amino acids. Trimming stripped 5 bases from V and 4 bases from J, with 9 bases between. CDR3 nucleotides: TGTGCCAGCAGTATTGTTGGGTACGAGCAGTACTTC. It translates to CASSIVGYEQYF.

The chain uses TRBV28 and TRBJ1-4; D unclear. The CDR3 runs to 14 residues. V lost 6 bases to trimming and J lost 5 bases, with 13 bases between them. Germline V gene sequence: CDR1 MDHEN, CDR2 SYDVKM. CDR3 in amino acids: CASRRVQANEKLFF. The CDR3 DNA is TGTGCCAGCAGGCGAGTGCAGGCGAATGAAAAACTGTTTTTT. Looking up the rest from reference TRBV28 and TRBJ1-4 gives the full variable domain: DVKVTQSSRYLVKRTGEKVFLECVQDMDHENMFWYRQDPGLGLRLIYFSYDVKMKEKGDIPEGYSVSREKKERFSLILESASTNQTSMYLCASRRVQANEKLFFGSGTQLSVL.

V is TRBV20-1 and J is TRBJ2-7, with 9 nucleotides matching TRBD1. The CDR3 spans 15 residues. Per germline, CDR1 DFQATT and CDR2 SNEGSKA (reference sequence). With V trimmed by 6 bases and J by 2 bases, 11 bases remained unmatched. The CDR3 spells CSAADTGGPTYEQYF. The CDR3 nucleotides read TGCAGTGCAGCCGATACAGGGGGCCCAACCTACGAGCAGTACTTC.

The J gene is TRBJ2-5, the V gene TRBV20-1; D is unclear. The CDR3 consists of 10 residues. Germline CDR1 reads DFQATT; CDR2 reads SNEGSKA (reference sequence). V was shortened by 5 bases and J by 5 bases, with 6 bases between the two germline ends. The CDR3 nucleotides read TGCAGTGCTCCTACCGAGACCCAGTACTTC. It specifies CSAPTETQYF.

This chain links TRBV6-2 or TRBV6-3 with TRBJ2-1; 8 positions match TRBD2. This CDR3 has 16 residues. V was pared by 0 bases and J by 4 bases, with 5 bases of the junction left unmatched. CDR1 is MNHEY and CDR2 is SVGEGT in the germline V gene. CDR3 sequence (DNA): TGTGCCAGCAGTTACTCGAGTGGGACTAGTTACAATGAGCAGTTCTTC. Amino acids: CASSYSSGTSYNEQFF.